The rows below give T cell receptor beta chains drawn from one sample of a study of blood T cells in healthy people across ages. TCRdb independently ran MiXCR on the 5' RACE reads; one entry per CDR3 protein. In the table there are about 1.4 million distinct CDR3 sequences, approximately 60% of which are singletons. What was sequenced was blood. The origin of the receptors is a young man in good health. The CDR3 runs from the conserved cysteine through the conserved F or W. D genes are given only for firm matches. Clone size is given for some rows only: seen once, a few or many times, or a class if the clone is expanded.

j_gene: TRBJ2-5; d_gene: NA; abundance: few; v_gene: TRBV11-2; CDR3nt: TGTGCCAGCAGCGCAACAACAAGGAAGGAGGGAGAGACCCAGTACTTC; CDR3aa: CASSATTRKEGETQYF
j_gene: TRBJ2-3; d_gene: NA; abundance: few; v_gene: TRBV9; CDR3nt: TGTGCCAGCAAGTTGGGAGGAGGCACAGATACGCAGTATTTT; CDR3aa: CASKLGGGTDTQYF
j_gene: TRBJ2-7; d_gene: NA; abundance: few; v_gene: TRBV6-2/TRBV6-3; CDR3nt: TGTGCCAGCAGTTACTCGAGTAGCAGGGCCTCCTACGAGCAGTACTTC; CDR3aa: CASSYSSSRASYEQYF
j_gene: TRBJ2-7; d_gene: NA; abundance: few; v_gene: TRBV7-8; CDR3nt: TGTGCCAGCAGCTTATTCTACGGGGGCTACGAGCAGTACTTC; CDR3aa: CASSLFYGGYEQYF
j_gene: TRBJ2-1; d_gene: NA; abundance: NA; v_gene: TRBV29-1; CDR3nt: TGCAGCGTTGAAGGTGGAAGGGGTTCCTACAATGAGCAGTTCTTC; CDR3aa: CSVEGGRGSYNEQFF
j_gene: TRBJ1-6; d_gene: NA; abundance: NA; v_gene: TRBV10-2; CDR3nt: TGCGCCAGCAGTGAGAAGCTGTACTCCTATAATTCACCCCTCCACTTT; CDR3aa: CASSEKLYSYNSPLHF
j_gene: TRBJ2-7; d_gene: NA; abundance: NA; v_gene: TRBV15; CDR3nt: TGTGCCACCAGCAGAGAGGGGCGGGTGTCCGAGCAGTACTTC; CDR3aa: CATSREGRVSEQYF
j_gene: TRBJ2-7; d_gene: NA; abundance: NA; v_gene: TRBV20-1; CDR3nt: TGCAGTGCAAAAGGGGGACTAACTCCTCGCTACGAGCAGTACTTC; CDR3aa: CSAKGGLTPRYEQYF
j_gene: TRBJ1-2; d_gene: TRBD1; abundance: NA; v_gene: TRBV25-1; CDR3nt: TGTGCCAGCAGTCCAGGGGGTCCTGGCTACACCTTC; CDR3aa: CASSPGGPGYTF
j_gene: TRBJ1-1; d_gene: TRBD1; abundance: NA; v_gene: TRBV9; CDR3nt: TGTGCCAGCAGCGTAGAAGGTCAGGGGGCTTTGGTCCCTGAAGCTTTCTTT; CDR3aa: CASSVEGQGALVPEAFF
j_gene: TRBJ2-2; d_gene: TRBD1; abundance: NA; v_gene: TRBV4-3; CDR3nt: TGCGCCAGCAGCCGCAACCAGGGGGCGGGCACCGGGGAGCTGTTTTTT; CDR3aa: CASSRNQGAGTGELFF
j_gene: TRBJ2-3; d_gene: NA; abundance: NA; v_gene: TRBV5-1; CDR3nt: TGCGCCAGCAGCGTGCAACAGGCCACAGATACGCAGTATTTT; CDR3aa: CASSVQQATDTQYF
j_gene: TRBJ2-1; d_gene: NA; abundance: once; v_gene: TRBV6-1; CDR3nt: TGTGCCAGCAGTGCTCCGACAGAGTACAATGAGCAGTTCTTC; CDR3aa: CASSAPTEYNEQFF
j_gene: TRBJ2-2; d_gene: TRBD2; abundance: NA; v_gene: TRBV4-3; CDR3nt: TGCGCCAGCAGCCCGGCCTTGGGGAGGGCCGGGGAGCTGTTTTTT; CDR3aa: CASSPALGRAGELFF
j_gene: TRBJ2-5; d_gene: TRBD1; abundance: NA; v_gene: TRBV20-1; CDR3nt: TGCAGTGCTACGGGACAGCTGAAAGAGACCCAGTACTTC; CDR3aa: CSATGQLKETQYF
j_gene: TRBJ1-1; d_gene: NA; abundance: NA; v_gene: TRBV2; CDR3nt: TGTGCCAGCAGTGGGGGTGGAGGGCCCACTGAAGCTTTCTTT; CDR3aa: CASSGGGGPTEAFF
j_gene: TRBJ2-5; d_gene: NA; abundance: NA; v_gene: TRBV20-1; CDR3nt: TGCAGTGCTAGGGTAACTCAAGGGAGGTTGTACGAGACCCAGTACTTC; CDR3aa: CSARVTQGRLYETQYF
j_gene: TRBJ1-6; d_gene: NA; abundance: NA; v_gene: TRBV10-3; CDR3nt: TGTGCCATCAGTGATTTTGCAGGGGAACGATCACCCCTCCACTTT; CDR3aa: CAISDFAGERSPLHF
j_gene: TRBJ2-7; d_gene: TRBD1; abundance: NA; v_gene: TRBV29-1; CDR3nt: TGCAGCGTCAGAACGAGTAACAGGGGCTACGAGCAGTACTTC; CDR3aa: CSVRTSNRGYEQYF
j_gene: TRBJ2-5; d_gene: TRBD2; abundance: once; v_gene: TRBV20-1; CDR3nt: TGCAGTGCTACAACAACCTTTAGCGGGGGGCTCCAAGAGACCCAGTACTTC; CDR3aa: CSATTTFSGGLQETQYF
j_gene: TRBJ1-2; d_gene: NA; abundance: NA; v_gene: TRBV4-3; CDR3nt: TGCGCCAGCAGCCAAGATGAAACAGCCTATGGCTACACCTTC; CDR3aa: CASSQDETAYGYTF
j_gene: TRBJ1-2; d_gene: TRBD1; abundance: NA; v_gene: TRBV27; CDR3nt: TGTGCCAGCAGTTTTCCAGGGGGCGCGGGTGGCTACACCTTC; CDR3aa: CASSFPGGAGGYTF
j_gene: TRBJ1-4; d_gene: NA; abundance: NA; v_gene: TRBV20-1; CDR3nt: TGCAGTGCTTCGGACAGTCACGCAACTAATGAAAAACTGTTTTTT; CDR3aa: CSASDSHATNEKLFF
j_gene: TRBJ2-6; d_gene: NA; abundance: NA; v_gene: TRBV7-7; CDR3nt: TGTGCTAGCAGCCCCACCCCAGGCGAGGCCAACGTCCTGACTTTC; CDR3aa: CASSPTPGEANVLTF
j_gene: TRBJ1-1; d_gene: TRBD1; abundance: NA; v_gene: TRBV5-1; CDR3nt: TGCGCCAGCAGCTCGGGACAGGACCGGCGGAGCACTGAAGCTTTCTTT; CDR3aa: CASSSGQDRRSTEAFF
j_gene: TRBJ2-3; d_gene: NA; abundance: few; v_gene: TRBV20-1; CDR3nt: TGCAGTGCTACCGACCCTTACGGGCCGGATACGCAGTATTTT; CDR3aa: CSATDPYGPDTQYF
j_gene: TRBJ2-7; d_gene: NA; abundance: few; v_gene: TRBV4-2; CDR3nt: TGTGCCAGCAGCCAAGATGATCTGAGCAGGATCGCCTACGAGCAGTACTTC; CDR3aa: CASSQDDLSRIAYEQYF
j_gene: TRBJ1-4; d_gene: NA; abundance: NA; v_gene: TRBV7-8; CDR3nt: TGTGCCAGCAGCTTAGACCAGAATGAAAAACTGTTTTTT; CDR3aa: CASSLDQNEKLFF
j_gene: TRBJ2-1; d_gene: NA; abundance: NA; v_gene: TRBV6-5; CDR3nt: TGTGCCAGCAGTTATCCGGGACACAGCAATGAGCAGTTCTTC; CDR3aa: CASSYPGHSNEQFF
j_gene: TRBJ2-3; d_gene: TRBD2; abundance: NA; v_gene: TRBV20-1; CDR3nt: TGCAGTGGGTCCGAGAGCGGGGGCACAGATACGCAGTATTTT; CDR3aa: CSGSESGGTDTQYF
j_gene: TRBJ2-5; d_gene: NA; abundance: few; v_gene: TRBV4-1; CDR3nt: TGTGCCAGCAGCCAAATAGGAGGGGGGGAGACCCAGTACTTC; CDR3aa: CASSQIGGGETQYF
j_gene: TRBJ2-7; d_gene: TRBD2; abundance: NA; v_gene: TRBV27; CDR3nt: TGTGCCAGCAGTGGGGGACTAGCGGGGGGCAGAAAGTACTTC; CDR3aa: CASSGGLAGGRKYF
j_gene: TRBJ2-1; d_gene: NA; abundance: NA; v_gene: TRBV2; CDR3nt: TGTGCCACCCGACCGGACGCGTATGAGCAGTTCTTC; CDR3aa: CATRPDAYEQFF
j_gene: TRBJ1-2; d_gene: TRBD1; abundance: NA; v_gene: TRBV4-1; CDR3nt: TGCGCCAGCAGCCCCCTAGGGGGGGCAGGGGGAAACTATGGCTACACCTTC; CDR3aa: CASSPLGGAGGNYGYTF
j_gene: TRBJ2-3; d_gene: NA; abundance: NA; v_gene: TRBV4-2; CDR3nt: TGTGCCAGCAGCCAAGATCCCAGGGCTGGAGATACGCAGTATTTT; CDR3aa: CASSQDPRAGDTQYF
j_gene: TRBJ2-5; d_gene: NA; abundance: NA; v_gene: TRBV6-1; CDR3nt: TGTGCCACCTCGGAGGGGGGGCCCATTGAGACCCAGTACTTC; CDR3aa: CATSEGGPIETQYF
j_gene: TRBJ2-3; d_gene: TRBD2; abundance: NA; v_gene: TRBV28; CDR3nt: TGTGCCAGCAGTTTATTCCCGGGACTAGCAGCAGATACGCAGTATTTT; CDR3aa: CASSLFPGLAADTQYF
j_gene: TRBJ1-2; d_gene: TRBD1; abundance: NA; v_gene: TRBV6-1; CDR3nt: TGTGCCAGCAGCGGCCGGGACAGAGTTGGCTACACCTTC; CDR3aa: CASSGRDRVGYTF
j_gene: TRBJ1-6; d_gene: NA; abundance: NA; v_gene: TRBV7-2; CDR3nt: TGTGCCAGCAGCCCCAATCGGGGGGGGAATAATTCACCCCTCCACTTT; CDR3aa: CASSPNRGGNNSPLHF
j_gene: TRBJ2-7; d_gene: NA; abundance: NA; v_gene: TRBV20-1; CDR3nt: TGCAGTGCTAGGCACAATTACGAGCAGTACTTC; CDR3aa: CSARHNYEQYF
j_gene: TRBJ2-1; d_gene: NA; abundance: NA; v_gene: TRBV6-5; CDR3nt: TGTGCCAGCAGTTACGCCCGGGGAGATGAGCAGTTCTTC; CDR3aa: CASSYARGDEQFF
j_gene: TRBJ2-1; d_gene: TRBD2; abundance: NA; v_gene: TRBV19; CDR3nt: TGTGCCAGTAGTGACCCCTTAGCGGGGAGCTCCTACAATGAGCAGTTCTTT; CDR3aa: CASSDPLAGSSYNEQFF